This T cell receptor (beta chain) was documented in a study of T cell changes during pregnancy in multiple sclerosis. Profiled with immunoSEQ multiplex PCR; TCRdb holds only in-frame clones, not every one. The data show about 13,000 clones, with about nine tenths seen just once and around 9% held by the top ten. V was shortened by 3 bases and J by 5 bases, with 8 bases between the two germline ends. Germline assignment: CDR1 SGDLS and CDR2 YYNGEE. CDR3 length equals 12 residues. The input for sequencing was CD8+ T cells from peripheral blood mononuclear cells, taken in the first trimester of pregnancy. This chain uses TRBV9 with TRBJ1-1, with D maybe TRBD1 (5 bases). The TCR was taken from a female donor with multiple sclerosis, enrolled in a pregnancy study. For the CDR3, the DNA is TGTGCCAGCAGCGCCTCAGGGACTGAAGCTTTCTTT. It yields the protein CASSASGTEAFF.